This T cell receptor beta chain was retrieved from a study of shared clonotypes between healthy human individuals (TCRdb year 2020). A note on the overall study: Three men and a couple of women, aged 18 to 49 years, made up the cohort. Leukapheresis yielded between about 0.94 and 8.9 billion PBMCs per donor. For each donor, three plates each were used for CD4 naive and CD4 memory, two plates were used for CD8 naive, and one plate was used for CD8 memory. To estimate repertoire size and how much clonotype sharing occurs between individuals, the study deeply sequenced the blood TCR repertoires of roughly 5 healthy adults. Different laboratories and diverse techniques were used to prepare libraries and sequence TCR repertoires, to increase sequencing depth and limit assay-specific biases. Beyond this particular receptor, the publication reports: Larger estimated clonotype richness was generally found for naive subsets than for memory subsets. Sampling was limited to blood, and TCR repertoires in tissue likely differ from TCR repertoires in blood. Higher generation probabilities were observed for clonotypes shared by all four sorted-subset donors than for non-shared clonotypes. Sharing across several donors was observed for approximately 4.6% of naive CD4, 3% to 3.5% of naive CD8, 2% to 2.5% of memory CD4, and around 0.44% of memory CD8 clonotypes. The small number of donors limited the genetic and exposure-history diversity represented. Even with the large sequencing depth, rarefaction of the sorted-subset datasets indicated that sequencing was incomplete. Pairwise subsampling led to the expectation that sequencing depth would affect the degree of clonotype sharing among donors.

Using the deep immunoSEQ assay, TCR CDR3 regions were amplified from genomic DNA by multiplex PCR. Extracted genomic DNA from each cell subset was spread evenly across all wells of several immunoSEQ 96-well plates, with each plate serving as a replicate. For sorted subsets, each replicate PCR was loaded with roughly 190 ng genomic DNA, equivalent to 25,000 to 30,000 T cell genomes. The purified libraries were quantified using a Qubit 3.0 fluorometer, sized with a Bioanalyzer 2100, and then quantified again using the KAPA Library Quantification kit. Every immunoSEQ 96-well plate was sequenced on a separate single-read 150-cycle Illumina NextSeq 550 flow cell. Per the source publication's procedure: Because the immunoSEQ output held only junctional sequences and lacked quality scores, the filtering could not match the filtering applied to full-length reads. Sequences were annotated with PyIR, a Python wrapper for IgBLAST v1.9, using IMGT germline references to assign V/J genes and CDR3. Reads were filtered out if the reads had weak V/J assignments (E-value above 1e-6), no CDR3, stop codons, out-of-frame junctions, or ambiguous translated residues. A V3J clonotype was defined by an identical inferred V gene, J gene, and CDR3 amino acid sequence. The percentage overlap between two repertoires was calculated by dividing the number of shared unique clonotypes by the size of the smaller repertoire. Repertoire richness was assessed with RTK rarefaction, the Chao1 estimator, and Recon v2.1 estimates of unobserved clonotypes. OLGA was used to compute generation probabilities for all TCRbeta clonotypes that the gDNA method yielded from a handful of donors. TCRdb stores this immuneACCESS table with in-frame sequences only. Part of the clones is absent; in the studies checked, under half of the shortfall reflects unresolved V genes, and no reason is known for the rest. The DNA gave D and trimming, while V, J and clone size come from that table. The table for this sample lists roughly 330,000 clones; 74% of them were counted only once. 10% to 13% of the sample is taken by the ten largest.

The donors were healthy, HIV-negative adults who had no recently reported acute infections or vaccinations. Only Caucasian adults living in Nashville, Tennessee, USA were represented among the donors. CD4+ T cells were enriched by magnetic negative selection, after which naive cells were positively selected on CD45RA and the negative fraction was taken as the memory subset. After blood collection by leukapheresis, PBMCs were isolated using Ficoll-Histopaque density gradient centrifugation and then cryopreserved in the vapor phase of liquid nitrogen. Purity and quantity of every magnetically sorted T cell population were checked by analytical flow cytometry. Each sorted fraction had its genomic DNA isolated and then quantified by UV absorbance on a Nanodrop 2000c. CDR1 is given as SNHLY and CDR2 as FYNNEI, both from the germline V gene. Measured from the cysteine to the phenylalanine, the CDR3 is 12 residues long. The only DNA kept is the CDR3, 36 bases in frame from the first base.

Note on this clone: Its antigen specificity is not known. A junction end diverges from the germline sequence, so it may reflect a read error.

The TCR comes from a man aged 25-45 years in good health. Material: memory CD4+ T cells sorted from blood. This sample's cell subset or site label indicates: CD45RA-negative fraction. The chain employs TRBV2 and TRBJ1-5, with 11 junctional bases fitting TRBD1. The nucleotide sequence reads TGTGCCAGCAGTGAAGGGGTGGGACAGGGGGATTTT. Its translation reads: CASSEGVGQGDF.